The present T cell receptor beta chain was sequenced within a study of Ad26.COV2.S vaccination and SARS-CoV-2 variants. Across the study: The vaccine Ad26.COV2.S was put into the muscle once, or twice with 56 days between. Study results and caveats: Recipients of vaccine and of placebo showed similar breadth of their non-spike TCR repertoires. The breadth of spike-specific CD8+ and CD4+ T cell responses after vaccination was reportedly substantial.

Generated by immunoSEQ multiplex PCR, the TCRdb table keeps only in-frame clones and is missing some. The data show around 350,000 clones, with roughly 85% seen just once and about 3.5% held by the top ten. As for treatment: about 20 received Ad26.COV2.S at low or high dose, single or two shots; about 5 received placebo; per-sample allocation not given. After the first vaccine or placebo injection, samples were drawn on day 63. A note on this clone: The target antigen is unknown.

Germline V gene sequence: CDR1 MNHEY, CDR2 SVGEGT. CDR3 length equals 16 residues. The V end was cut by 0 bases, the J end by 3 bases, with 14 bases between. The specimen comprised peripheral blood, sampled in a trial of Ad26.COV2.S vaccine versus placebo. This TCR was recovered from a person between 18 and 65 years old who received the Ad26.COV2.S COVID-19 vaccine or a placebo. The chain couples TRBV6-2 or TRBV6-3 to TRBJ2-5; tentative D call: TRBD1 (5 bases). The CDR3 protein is CASSYSILGEKETQYF. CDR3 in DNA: TGTGCCAGCAGTTACTCGATCTTAGGGGAAAAAGAGACCCAGTACTTC.